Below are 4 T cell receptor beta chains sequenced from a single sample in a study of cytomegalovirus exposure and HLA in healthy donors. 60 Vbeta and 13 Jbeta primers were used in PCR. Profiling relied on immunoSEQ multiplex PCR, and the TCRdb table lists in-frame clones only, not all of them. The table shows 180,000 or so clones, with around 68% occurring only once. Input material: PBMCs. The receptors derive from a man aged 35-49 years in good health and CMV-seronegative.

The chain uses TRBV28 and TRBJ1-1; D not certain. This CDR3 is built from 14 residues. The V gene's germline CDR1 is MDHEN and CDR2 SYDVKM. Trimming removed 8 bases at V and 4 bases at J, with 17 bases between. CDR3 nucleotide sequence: TGTGCCAGCTATACAGTGGTGTTAGGCACTGAAGCTTTCTTT. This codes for CASYTVVLGTEAFF. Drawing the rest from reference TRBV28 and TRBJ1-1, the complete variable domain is DVKVTQSSRYLVKRTGEKVFLECVQDMDHENMFWYRQDPGLGLRLIYFSYDVKMKEKGDIPEGYSVSREKKERFSLILESASTNQTSMYLCASYTVVLGTEAFFGQGTRLTVV.

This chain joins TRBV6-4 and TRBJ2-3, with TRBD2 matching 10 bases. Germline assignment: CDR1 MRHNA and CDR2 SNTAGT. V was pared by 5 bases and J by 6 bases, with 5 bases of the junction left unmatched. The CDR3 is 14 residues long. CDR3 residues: CASSLTSGADTQYF. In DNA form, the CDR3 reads TGTGCCAGCAGTCTAACTAGCGGGGCGGATACGCAGTATTTT.

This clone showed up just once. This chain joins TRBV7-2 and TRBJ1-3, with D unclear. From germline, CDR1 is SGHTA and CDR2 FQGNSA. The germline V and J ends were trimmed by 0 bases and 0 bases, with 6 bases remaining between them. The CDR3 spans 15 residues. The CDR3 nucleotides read TGTGCCAGCAGCTTAGCCCAGTCCTCTGGAAACACCATATATTTT. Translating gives CASSLAQSSGNTIYF.

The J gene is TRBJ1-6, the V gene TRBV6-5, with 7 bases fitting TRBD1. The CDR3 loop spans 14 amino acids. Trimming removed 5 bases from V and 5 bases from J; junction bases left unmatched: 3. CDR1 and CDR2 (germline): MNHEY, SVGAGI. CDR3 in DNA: TGTGCCAGCAGTAGGACAGGAGATAATTCACCCCTCCACTTT. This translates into CASSRTGDNSPLHF.